The source of this TCR beta chain is a study of T cell clonality in common variable immunodeficiency. Study-wide findings and caveats: In common variable immunodeficiency, TCR beta chains reportedly carried fewer deletions and N-nucleotide insertions.

The data were produced by immunoSEQ multiplex PCR, yet TCRdb's version contains in-frame clones alone and is incomplete. The repertoire consists of about 15,000 clones, none detected only once. Only a few counts were recorded for this clone. Its matching antigen is unknown. The read ends 3 residues shy of where the CDR3 ends; the end is completed using the germline J gene. J gave up 1 base and V 7 bases, and 11 bases lay outside the gene matches. The CDR3 has 17 amino acids. CDR1 and CDR2 (germline): LNHDA, SQIVND (reference sequence). The chain combines TRBV19 with TRBJ2-2; 8 nucleotides line up with TRBD2. The clonotype was recovered from a human donor with common variable immunodeficiency. Sequencing was carried out using peripheral blood mononuclear cells. The CDR3 loop is CASTGGGNPQNTGELFF. CDR3 bases read: TGTGCCAGTACGGGGGGGGGCAACCCTCAGAACACCGGGGAG.